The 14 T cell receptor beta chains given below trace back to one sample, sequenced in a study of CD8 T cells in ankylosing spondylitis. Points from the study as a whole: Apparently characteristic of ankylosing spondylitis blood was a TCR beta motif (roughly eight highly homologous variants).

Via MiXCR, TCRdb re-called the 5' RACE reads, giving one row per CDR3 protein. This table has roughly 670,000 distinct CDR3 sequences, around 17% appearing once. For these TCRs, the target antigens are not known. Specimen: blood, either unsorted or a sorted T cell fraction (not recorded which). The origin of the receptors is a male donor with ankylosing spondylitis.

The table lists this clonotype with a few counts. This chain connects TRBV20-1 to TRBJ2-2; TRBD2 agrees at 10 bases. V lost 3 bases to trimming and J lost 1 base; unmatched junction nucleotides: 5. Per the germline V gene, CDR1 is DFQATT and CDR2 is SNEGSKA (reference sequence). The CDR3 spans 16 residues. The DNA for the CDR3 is TGCAGTGCTAGGTCTAGCGGGAGAGTGAACACCGGGGAGCTGTTTTTT. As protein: CSARSSGRVNTGELFF.

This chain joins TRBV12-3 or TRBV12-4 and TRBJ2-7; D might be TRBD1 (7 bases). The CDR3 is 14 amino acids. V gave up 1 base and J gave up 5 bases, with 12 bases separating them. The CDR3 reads CASSLGQGGHEQYF. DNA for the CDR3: TGTGCCAGCAGTTTAGGGCAGGGGGGCCACGAGCAGTACTTC.

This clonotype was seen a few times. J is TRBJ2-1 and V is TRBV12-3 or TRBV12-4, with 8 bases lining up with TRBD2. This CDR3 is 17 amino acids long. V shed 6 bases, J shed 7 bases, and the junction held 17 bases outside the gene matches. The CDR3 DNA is TGTGCCAGCAGCCTCCGACTAGCCAAGCGGGAGATGAATGAGCAGTTCTTC. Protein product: CASSLRLAKREMNEQFF.

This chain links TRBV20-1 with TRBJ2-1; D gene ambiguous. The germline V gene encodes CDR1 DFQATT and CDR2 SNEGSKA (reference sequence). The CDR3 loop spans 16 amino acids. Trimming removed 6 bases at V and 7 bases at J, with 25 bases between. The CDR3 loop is CSALNRTDQTLNEQFF. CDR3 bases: TGCAGTGCCCTTAACCGGACCGATCAAACTCTAAATGAGCAGTTCTTC.

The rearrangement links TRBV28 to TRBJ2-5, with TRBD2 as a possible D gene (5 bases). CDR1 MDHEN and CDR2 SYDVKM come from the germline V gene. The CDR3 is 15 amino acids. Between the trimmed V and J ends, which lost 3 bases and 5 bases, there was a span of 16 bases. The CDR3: CASSFVGTRGETQYF. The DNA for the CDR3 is TGTGCCAGCAGTTTCGTGGGTACTAGAGGTGAGACCCAGTACTTC.

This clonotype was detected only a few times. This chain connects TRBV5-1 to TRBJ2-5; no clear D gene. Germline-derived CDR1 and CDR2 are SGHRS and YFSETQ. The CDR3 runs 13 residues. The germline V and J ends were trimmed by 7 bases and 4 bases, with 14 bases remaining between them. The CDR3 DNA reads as TGCGCCAGCCGAAACCCTTACGGAGAGACCCAGTACTTC. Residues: CASRNPYGETQYF.

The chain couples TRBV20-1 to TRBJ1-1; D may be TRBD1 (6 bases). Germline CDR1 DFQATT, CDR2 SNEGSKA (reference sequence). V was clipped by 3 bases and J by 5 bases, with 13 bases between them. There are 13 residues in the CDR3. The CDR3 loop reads CSASSTGITEAFF. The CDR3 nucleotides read TGCAGTGCTAGTTCCACAGGGATAACTGAAGCTTTCTTT.

The CDR3 nucleotides read TGTGCCAGCAGTTTACAGGGGGCGCTCCCCAATCAGCCCCAGCATTTT. Translated: CASSLQGALPNQPQHF. The gene calls are TRBV7-2 and TRBJ1-5, with 9 bases that match TRBD1. This CDR3 is 16 amino acids long. The germline CDR1 and CDR2 sequences are SGHTA and FQGNSA. Losses at the gene ends were 6 bases for V and 3 bases for J; bases not matched to a gene: 9.

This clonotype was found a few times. Here the CDR3 reads CASSSPTGFATDTQYF. For the CDR3, the DNA is TGTGCCAGCAGCAGCCCGACAGGATTCGCCACAGATACGCAGTATTTT. This chain connects TRBV7-9 to TRBJ2-3, with D perhaps TRBD1 (6 bases). The CDR3 sequence is 16 residues long. CDR1 is SEHNR, CDR2 FQNEAQ, per germline (reference sequence). Deletions cut 5 bases from V and 2 bases from J, with 17 bases between.

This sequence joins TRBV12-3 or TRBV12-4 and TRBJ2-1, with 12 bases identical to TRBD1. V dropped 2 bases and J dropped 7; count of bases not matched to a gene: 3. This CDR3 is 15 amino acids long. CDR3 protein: CASSLRDRGRNEQFF. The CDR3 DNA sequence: TGTGCCAGCAGTTTACGGGACAGGGGGCGTAATGAGCAGTTCTTC.

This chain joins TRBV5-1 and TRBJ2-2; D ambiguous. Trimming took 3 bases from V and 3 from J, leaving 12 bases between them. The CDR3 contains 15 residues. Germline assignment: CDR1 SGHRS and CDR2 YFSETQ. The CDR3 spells CASSSGYLDTGELFF. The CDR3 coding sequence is TGCGCCAGCAGCTCGGGCTACCTGGACACCGGGGAGCTGTTTTTT. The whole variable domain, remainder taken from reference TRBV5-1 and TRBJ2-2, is KAGVTQTPRYLIKTRGQQVTLSCSPISGHRSVSWYQQTPGQGLQFLFEYFSETQRNKGNFPGRFSGRQFSNSRSEMNVSTLELGDSALYLCASSSGYLDTGELFFGEGSRLTVL.

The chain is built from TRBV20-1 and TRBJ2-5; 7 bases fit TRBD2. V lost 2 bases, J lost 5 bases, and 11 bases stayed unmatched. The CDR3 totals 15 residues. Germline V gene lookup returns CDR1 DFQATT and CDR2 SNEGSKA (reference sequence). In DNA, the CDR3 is TGCAGTGCTAGACCCCACCTGGGGGGGAGGGAGACCCAGTACTTC. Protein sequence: CSARPHLGGRETQYF.

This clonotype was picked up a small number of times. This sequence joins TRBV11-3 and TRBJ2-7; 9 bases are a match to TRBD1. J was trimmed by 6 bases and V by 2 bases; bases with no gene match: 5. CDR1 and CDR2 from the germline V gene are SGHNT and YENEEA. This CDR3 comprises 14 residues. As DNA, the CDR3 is TGTGCCAGCAGCTTAAGACAGGGGGTTGGCGAGCAGTACTTC. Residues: CASSLRQGVGEQYF.

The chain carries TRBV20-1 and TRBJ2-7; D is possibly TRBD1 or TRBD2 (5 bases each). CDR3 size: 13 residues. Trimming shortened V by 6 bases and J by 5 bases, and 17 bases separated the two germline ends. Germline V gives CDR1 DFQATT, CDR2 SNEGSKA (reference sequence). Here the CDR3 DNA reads TGCAGTGCAGAGGGGCAGCCGGCCAACGAGCAGTACTTC. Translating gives CSAEGQPANEQYF.